The present entry profiles one T cell receptor beta chain with its context. The record originates from a study of shared T cell receptors in the human thymus. The CDR3 is 19 residues long. Looked up from germline, CDR1 is SGHAT and CDR2 is FQNNGV. V was pared by 2 bases and J by 2 bases, with 22 bases between. Only in-frame clones appear in the TCRdb table, and some are missing; sequencing was by immunoSEQ multiplex PCR. This repertoire shows hundreds of thousands of clones, approximately 80% found once; its top ten account for 0.01% to 0.015%. The same sample was also used in a study of human thymus T cells.

The source material was thymocytes. The sequence was collected from a boy younger than two with a congenital heart defect. V is TRBV11-2 and J is TRBJ2-4, with D perhaps matching TRBD1 (6 bases). The CDR3 is CASSLRAQGQLSTKNIQYF. The DNA of the CDR3 is TGTGCCAGCAGCTTACGAGCGCAGGGGCAGCTTTCTACCAAAAACATTCAGTACTTC.